This T cell receptor (beta chain) appears in the sequencing data of a study of cytomegalovirus exposure and HLA in healthy donors. Study overall: Earlier results showed roughly 120 million unique TCR beta sequences derived from approximately 180 million T cells.

Worth noting for this clone: Its antigen is undetermined.

The study's findings and limits: At a 0.05 false discovery rate, a later analysis found around 17,000 TCR beta sequences to be associated with HLA alleles. Most subjects had HLA-A and HLA-B alleles reportedly predicted accurately by TCR beta sequences. It was 160 or so TCR beta chains that were listed as cytomegalovirus-associated.

Germline V gene sequence: CDR1 SGHTA, CDR2 FQGTGA. The J segment lost 3 bases and the V segment lost 8 bases, leaving 10 bases of the junction unmatched. The CDR3 covers 15 residues. The PCR ran on 60 Vbeta and 13 Jbeta primers. TCRdb's copy holds only in-frame clones and misses some; the assay was immunoSEQ multiplex PCR. The sample spans around 53,000 clones; the ten largest clones claim around 11%. The chain couples TRBV7-3 to TRBJ2-3; TRBD1 matches 8 bases. This TCR came from a man between 18 and 35 years old in good health and CMV-seropositive. Sequencing was done on a sample of PBMCs. Written as DNA, the CDR3 is TGTGCCAGCGTACTACAGGGGGGTGAGACAGATACGCAGTATTTT. This codes for CASVLQGGETDTQYF.